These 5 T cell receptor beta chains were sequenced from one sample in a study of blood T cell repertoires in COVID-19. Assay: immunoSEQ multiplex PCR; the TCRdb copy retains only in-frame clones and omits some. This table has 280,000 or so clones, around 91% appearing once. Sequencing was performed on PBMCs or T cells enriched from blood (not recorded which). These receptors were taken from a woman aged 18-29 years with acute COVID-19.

The CDR3 spells CASSVIRGSSYEQYF. CDR3 bases: TGTGCCAGCAGTGTCATCAGGGGCTCCTCCTACGAGCAGTACTTC. V usage is TRBV28 and J usage is TRBJ2-7; a possible D gene is TRBD1 (6 bases). The CDR3 is made up of 15 amino acids. V was cut by 5 bases and J by 0 bases, with 14 bases left in between. Germline V gene lookup returns CDR1 MDHEN and CDR2 SYDVKM.

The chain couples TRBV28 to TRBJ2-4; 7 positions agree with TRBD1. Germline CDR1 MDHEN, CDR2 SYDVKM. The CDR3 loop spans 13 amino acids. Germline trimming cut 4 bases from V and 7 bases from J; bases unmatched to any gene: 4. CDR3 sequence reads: CASSSGTVNIQYF. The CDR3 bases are TGTGCCAGCAGTTCCGGGACAGTGAACATTCAGTACTTC.

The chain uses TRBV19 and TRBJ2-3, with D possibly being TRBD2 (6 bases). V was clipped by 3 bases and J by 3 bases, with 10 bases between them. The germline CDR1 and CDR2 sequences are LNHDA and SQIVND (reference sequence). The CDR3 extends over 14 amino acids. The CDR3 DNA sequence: TGTGCCAGTAGTATGTGGCGGGATACAGATACGCAGTATTTT. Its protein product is CASSMWRDTDTQYF.

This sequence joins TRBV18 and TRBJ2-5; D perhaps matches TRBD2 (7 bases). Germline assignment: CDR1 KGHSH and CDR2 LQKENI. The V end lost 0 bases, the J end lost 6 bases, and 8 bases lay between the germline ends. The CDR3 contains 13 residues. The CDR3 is CASSPPGGQTQYF. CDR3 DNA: TGTGCCAGCTCACCACCGGGGGGGCAGACCCAGTACTTC.

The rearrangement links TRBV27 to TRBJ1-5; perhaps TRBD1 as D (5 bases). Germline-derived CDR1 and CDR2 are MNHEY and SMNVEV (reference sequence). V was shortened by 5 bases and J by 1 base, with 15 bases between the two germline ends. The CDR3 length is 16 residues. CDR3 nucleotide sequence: TGTGCCAGCAGTACTCGGGGGGATAGAAGCAATCAGCCCCAGCATTTT. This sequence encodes CASSTRGDRSNQPQHF.